Listed below are T cell receptor beta chains from one sample, sequenced in a study of regulatory T cells in long-lasting Graves disease. TCRdb independently ran MiXCR on the multiplex PCR reads; one entry per CDR3 protein. Found here are approximately 400,000 distinct CDR3 sequences, about a quarter of them singletons; the top ten hold around 26%. The sample here was peripheral blood mononuclear cells (PBMCs), taken when the disease was refractory, from a patient treated with antithyroid drugs. These receptor sequences come from a female donor with Graves disease. Each CDR3 is given with its conserved first and last residue. The order of the fields is D gene, clone size, V gene, J gene, CDR3 protein, CDR3 DNA. The D gene is left open where the match is weak. Only some rows state a clone size, as once, few, many or a class for expanded clones.

.	few	TRBV20-1	TRBJ1-1	CSATGRFNTEAFF	TGCAGTGCTACAGGTCGATTTAACACTGAAGCTTTCTTT
.	few	TRBV19	TRBJ2-7	CASSIDNSYEQYF	TGTGCCAGTAGTATCGATAACTCCTACGAGCAGTACTTC
.	few	TRBV18	TRBJ1-2	CASSQDRDNYGYTF	TGTGCCAGCTCACAGGATCGGGATAACTATGGCTACACCTTC
.	few	TRBV9	TRBJ2-7	CASSAEDGLSYEQYF	TGTGCCAGCAGCGCGGAGGACGGTCTCTCCTACGAGCAGTACTTC
TRBD1	few	TRBV20-1	TRBJ1-2	CSAGGDRTLLAYGYTF	TGCAGTGCTGGAGGGGACAGGACTCTTCTGGCCTATGGCTACACCTTC
.	.	TRBV18	TRBJ2-6	CASSPTGFEANVLTF	TGTGCCAGCTCACCTACGGGCTTTGAGGCCAACGTCCTGACTTTC
.	few	TRBV19	TRBJ1-2	CASSPRTVYGYTF	TGTGCCAGTAGTCCTCGCACAGTTTATGGCTACACCTTC
TRBD1	.	TRBV10-3	TRBJ1-2	CAISEISGGTAFYGYTF	TGTGCCATCAGTGAGATATCCGGGGGGACAGCGTTCTATGGCTACACCTTC
TRBD1	few	TRBV24-1	TRBJ1-5	CATSATGGQPQHF	TGTGCCACCAGTGCGACAGGGGGCCAGCCCCAGCATTTT
.	many	TRBV5-1	TRBJ2-5	CASSLFSGGGETQYF	TGCGCCAGCAGCTTGTTCAGCGGAGGTGGGGAGACCCAGTACTTC
.	few	TRBV30	TRBJ2-7	CAWSPPRGGRHYEQYF	TGTGCCTGGAGTCCCCCTCGAGGGGGGCGTCACTACGAGCAGTACTTC
TRBD1	many	TRBV27	TRBJ2-7	CASSTRDRGTYEQYF	TGTGCCAGCAGTACCCGGGACAGGGGAACCTACGAGCAGTACTTC
TRBD1	.	TRBV20-1	TRBJ2-7	CSAVPGQGTSEQYF	TGCAGTGCTGTTCCGGGACAGGGAACAAGCGAGCAGTACTTC
.	few	TRBV12-5	TRBJ1-5	CASGLDPPSPQHF	TGTGCTAGTGGTTTGGATCCTCCCTCGCCCCAGCATTTT
.	many	TRBV5-1	TRBJ1-2	CASSLGQLDLYGYTF	TGCGCCAGCAGCTTGGGACAGCTAGACCTCTATGGCTACACCTTC
.	few	TRBV11-2	TRBJ2-7	CASSLEFTRYYEQYF	TGTGCCAGCAGCTTAGAATTTACCCGGTACTACGAGCAGTACTTC
TRBD1	few	TRBV7-2	TRBJ2-7	CASSQGTGGRYEQYF	TGTGCCAGCAGCCAAGGGACAGGGGGCCGATACGAGCAGTACTTC
TRBD1	many	TRBV28	TRBJ2-7	CASSLSTGVGLSYEQYF	TGTGCCAGCAGCCTTAGTACAGGGGTCGGGTTATCCTACGAGCAGTACTTC
.	few	TRBV18	TRBJ2-7	CASSPKGPSYEQYF	TGTGCCAGCTCCCCCAAGGGACCCTCCTACGAGCAGTACTTC
.	few	TRBV20-1	TRBJ1-1	CSVRPPEDTEAFF	TGCAGTGTCCGACCCCCAGAGGACACTGAAGCTTTCTTT
TRBD2	.	TRBV7-3	TRBJ2-7	CASSLVGWLAETYEQYF	TGTGCCAGCAGCTTAGTGGGTTGGCTAGCGGAAACCTACGAGCAGTACTTC
TRBD1	.	TRBV5-4	TRBJ1-4	CASSLSTGGSEKLFF	TGTGCCAGCAGCTTGTCGACAGGGGGCAGTGAAAAACTGTTTTTT
.	many	TRBV30	TRBJ1-1	CAWSVWGTQNTEAFF	TGTGCCTGGAGTGTATGGGGCACCCAGAACACTGAAGCTTTCTTT
TRBD2	.	TRBV6-2/TRBV6-3	TRBJ2-3	CATRLAGPDTQYF	TGTGCCACCAGACTAGCGGGACCAGATACGCAGTATTTT
TRBD2	many	TRBV28	TRBJ2-7	CASSPTRLADTYEQYF	TGTGCCAGCAGCCCAACTCGACTAGCGGACACCTACGAGCAGTACTTC
.	.	TRBV3-1	TRBJ1-4	CASSQGPGLQGGKLFF	TGTGCCAGCAGCCAAGGCCCGGGCCTCCAAGGAGGAAAACTGTTTTTT
.	many	TRBV6-9	TRBJ2-2	CASSYAWGTGELFF	TGTGCCAGCAGTTACGCGTGGGGCACCGGGGAGCTGTTTTTT
.	.	TRBV29-1	TRBJ2-5	CSAHVGLGETQYF	TGCAGCGCCCACGTGGGCTTGGGGGAGACCCAGTACTTC
.	few	TRBV20-1	TRBJ1-1	CSARMAAWENTEAFF	TGCAGTGCTAGAATGGCAGCCTGGGAAAACACTGAAGCTTTCTTT
TRBD2	.	TRBV10-3	TRBJ2-2	CAIKAGTSGPGELFF	TGTGCCATTAAAGCCGGGACTAGCGGTCCCGGGGAGCTGTTTTTT
TRBD1	many	TRBV28	TRBJ2-7	CASSLTGVDEQYF	TGTGCCAGCAGTCTGACAGGGGTCGACGAGCAGTACTTC
.	many	TRBV12-3/TRBV12-4	TRBJ2-7	CASSLGATRSYEQYF	TGTGCCAGCAGTTTAGGGGCCACCCGCTCCTACGAGCAGTACTTC
.	.	TRBV24-1	TRBJ1-5	CATSDRNQGDYQPQHF	TGTGCCACCAGTGATAGGAATCAGGGTGACTATCAGCCCCAGCATTTT
.	.	TRBV30	TRBJ1-1	CAWNLGPLVTEAFF	TGTGCCTGGAATTTGGGACCGCTGGTCACTGAAGCTTTCTTT
TRBD2	.	TRBV4-1	TRBJ2-5	CASSQLAEETQYF	TGCGCCAGCAGCCAACTAGCGGAGGAGACCCAGTACTTC
TRBD2	many	TRBV7-8	TRBJ2-7	CASSFELAAYEQYF	TGTGCCAGCAGCTTCGAACTAGCGGCCTACGAGCAGTACTTC
TRBD1	few	TRBV5-1	TRBJ1-1	CASSSGQGGRNTEAFF	TGCGCCAGCAGCTCGGGACAGGGGGGACGGAACACTGAAGCTTTCTTT
.	.	TRBV18	TRBJ2-5	CASSLISGDQETQYF	TGTGCCAGCTCCCTCATCTCGGGGGACCAAGAGACCCAGTACTTC
TRBD2	few	TRBV20-1	TRBJ2-7	CSAIGLDPYEQYF	TGCAGTGCTATAGGACTAGACCCCTACGAGCAGTACTTC
.	.	TRBV20-1	TRBJ1-2	CSARDRVFIRPYTF	TGCAGTGCTAGAGACAGGGTTTTTATTCGTCCCTACACCTTC
.	.	TRBV5-4	TRBJ1-4	CASSLRGGSEKLFF	TGTGCCAGCAGCTTGAGGGGGGGTTCCGAAAAACTGTTTTTT
.	many	TRBV6-2/TRBV6-3	TRBJ1-1	CASSYSARVNTEAFF	TGTGCCAGCAGTTACTCGGCCAGAGTGAACACTGAAGCTTTCTTT
.	.	TRBV5-5	TRBJ2-2	CASIWRDTGELFF	TGTGCCAGCATCTGGAGGGACACCGGGGAGCTGTTTTTT
TRBD2	.	TRBV7-9	TRBJ2-1	CASSLGTSGGFEQFF	TGTGCCAGCAGCTTAGGGACTAGCGGGGGCTTCGAGCAGTTCTTC